A few counts support the clone carrying this T cell receptor beta chain. These data are taken from a study of human T cells and chemical hapten exposure. TCRdb re-called the RACE reads through MiXCR, storing one row per CDR3 protein. The data show 42,000 or so distinct CDR3 sequences, 4% seen once. Time point described: patch test 1, 2 weeks after DPC sensitization. Treatment: therapeutic diphenylcyclopropenone sensitization with weekly scalp DPC. Unfractionated whole blood was the source of the extracted total RNA. In every case, blood was obtained before the patch test was applied. V was shortened by 2 bases and J by 5 bases, with 13 bases between the two germline ends. CDR3 length: 15 amino acids. CDR1 is MDHEN and CDR2 is SYDVKM in the germline V gene.

The chain uses TRBV28 and TRBJ2-4; D is possibly TRBD2 (6 bases). The receptor's source is a man aged 50 to 60 with alopecia areata. Some clones in this sample may be carry-over from other donors' samples. The source was whole blood, collected in connection with sensitization to the hapten diphenylcyclopropenone (DPC). CDR3 nucleotides: TGTGCCAGCAGTTTAGGGGGGTCTCGGGAAAACATTCAGTACTTC. This encodes CASSLGGSRENIQYF.